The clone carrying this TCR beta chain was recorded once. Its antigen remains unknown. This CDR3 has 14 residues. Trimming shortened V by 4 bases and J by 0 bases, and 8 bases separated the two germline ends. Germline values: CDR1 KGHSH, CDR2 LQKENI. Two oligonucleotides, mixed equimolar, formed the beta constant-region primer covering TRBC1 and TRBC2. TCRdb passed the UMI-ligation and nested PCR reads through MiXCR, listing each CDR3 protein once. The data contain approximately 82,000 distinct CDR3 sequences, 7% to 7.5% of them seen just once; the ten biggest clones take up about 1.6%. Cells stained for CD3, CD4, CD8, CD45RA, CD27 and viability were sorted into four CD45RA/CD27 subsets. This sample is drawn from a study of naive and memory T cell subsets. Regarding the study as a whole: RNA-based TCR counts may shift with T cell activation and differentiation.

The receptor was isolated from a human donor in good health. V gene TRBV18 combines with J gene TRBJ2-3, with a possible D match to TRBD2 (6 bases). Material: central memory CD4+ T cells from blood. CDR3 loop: CASSRDSSTDTQYF. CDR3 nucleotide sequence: TGTGCCAGCTCACGGGACTCTAGCACAGATACGCAGTATTTT.